The source of this TCR beta chain is a study of CDR3 diversity in severe acne. One entry per CDR3 protein, called by TCRdb with MiXCR from the PCR reads. In the table there are around 91,000 distinct CDR3 sequences, 45% to 65% of which are singletons. The source is a male donor in good health, without acne. The sequencing input was blood.

CDR3 residues: CASSSVNTGELFF. The CDR3 DNA sequence: TGTGCCAGCAGCTCCGTTAACACCGGGGAGCTGTTTTTT. V usage is TRBV13 and J usage is TRBJ2-2; no clear D. CDR1 and CDR2 from the germline V gene are PRHDT and FYEKMQ (reference sequence). This CDR3 has 13 residues. The V end was cut by 4 bases, the J end by 2 bases, with 5 bases between.